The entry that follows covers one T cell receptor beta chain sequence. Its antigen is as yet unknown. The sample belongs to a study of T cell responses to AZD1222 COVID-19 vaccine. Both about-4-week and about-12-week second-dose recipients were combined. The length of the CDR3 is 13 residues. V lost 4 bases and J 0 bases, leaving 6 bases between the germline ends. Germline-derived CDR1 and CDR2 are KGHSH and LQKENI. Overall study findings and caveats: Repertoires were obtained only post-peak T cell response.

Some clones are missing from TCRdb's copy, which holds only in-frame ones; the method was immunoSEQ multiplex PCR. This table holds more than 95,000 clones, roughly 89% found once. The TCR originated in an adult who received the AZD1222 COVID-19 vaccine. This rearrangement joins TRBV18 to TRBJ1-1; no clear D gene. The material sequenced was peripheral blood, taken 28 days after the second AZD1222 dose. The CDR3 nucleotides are TGTGCCAGCTCACTGGCGATGAACACTGAAGCTTTCTTT. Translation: CASSLAMNTEAFF.